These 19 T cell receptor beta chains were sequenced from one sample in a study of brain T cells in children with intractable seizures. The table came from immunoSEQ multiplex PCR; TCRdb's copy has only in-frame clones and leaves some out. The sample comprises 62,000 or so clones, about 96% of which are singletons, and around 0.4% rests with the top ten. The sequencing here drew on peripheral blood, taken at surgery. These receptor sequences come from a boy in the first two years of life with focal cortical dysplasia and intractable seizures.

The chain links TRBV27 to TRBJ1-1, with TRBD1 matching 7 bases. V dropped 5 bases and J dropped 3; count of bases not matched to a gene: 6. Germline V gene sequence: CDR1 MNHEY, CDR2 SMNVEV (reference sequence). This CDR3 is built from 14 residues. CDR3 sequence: CASSPLDRDTEAFF. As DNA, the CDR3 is TGTGCCAGCAGTCCCCTCGACAGGGACACTGAAGCTTTCTTT.

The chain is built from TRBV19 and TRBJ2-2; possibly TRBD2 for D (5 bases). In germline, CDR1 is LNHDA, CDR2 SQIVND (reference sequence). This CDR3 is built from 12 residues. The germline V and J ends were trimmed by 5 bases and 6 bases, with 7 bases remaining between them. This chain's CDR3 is CASSVASGELFF. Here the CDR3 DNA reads TGTGCCAGTAGTGTAGCGTCCGGGGAGCTGTTTTTT.

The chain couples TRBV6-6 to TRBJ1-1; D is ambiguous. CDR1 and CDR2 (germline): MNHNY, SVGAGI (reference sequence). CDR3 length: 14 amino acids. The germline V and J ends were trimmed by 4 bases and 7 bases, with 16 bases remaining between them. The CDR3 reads CASSSPWEEREAFF. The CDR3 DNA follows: TGTGCCAGCAGTTCCCCATGGGAGGAGCGTGAAGCTTTCTTT.

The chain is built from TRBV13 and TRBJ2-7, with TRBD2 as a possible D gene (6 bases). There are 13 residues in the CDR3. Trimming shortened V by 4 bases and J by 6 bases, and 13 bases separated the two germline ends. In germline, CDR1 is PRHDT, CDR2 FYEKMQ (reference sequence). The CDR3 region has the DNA TGTGCCAGCAGCTCGACTCCCGGGGGCGAGCAGTACTTC. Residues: CASSSTPGGEQYF.

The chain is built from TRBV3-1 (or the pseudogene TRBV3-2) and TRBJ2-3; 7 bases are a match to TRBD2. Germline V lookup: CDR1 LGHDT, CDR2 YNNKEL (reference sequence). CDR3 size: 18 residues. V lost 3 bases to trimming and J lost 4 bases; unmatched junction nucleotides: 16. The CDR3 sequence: CASSQGVGGSFYSDTQYF. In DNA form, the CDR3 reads TGTGCCAGCAGCCAGGGCGTGGGGGGGAGTTTTTACTCAGATACGCAGTATTTT.

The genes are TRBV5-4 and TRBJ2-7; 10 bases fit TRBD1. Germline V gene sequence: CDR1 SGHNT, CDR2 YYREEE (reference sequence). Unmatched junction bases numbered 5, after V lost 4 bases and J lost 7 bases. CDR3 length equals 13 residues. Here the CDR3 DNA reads TGTGCCAGCAGCCGACAGGGGGCTCGGGAGCAGTACTTC. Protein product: CASSRQGAREQYF.

The CDR3 DNA reads as TGTGCCAGCAGCCCCCGGGGTCAGCGGGGGGCAGCATACTACAATGAGCAGTTCTTC. This encodes CASSPRGQRGAAYYNEQFF. The rearrangement links TRBV7-2 to TRBJ2-1; 9 bases line up with TRBD2. After removal of 5 bases from V and 3 bases from J, the junction contained 17 bases not matched to a gene. Germline V gives CDR1 SGHTA, CDR2 FQGNSA. The CDR3 loop spans 19 amino acids.

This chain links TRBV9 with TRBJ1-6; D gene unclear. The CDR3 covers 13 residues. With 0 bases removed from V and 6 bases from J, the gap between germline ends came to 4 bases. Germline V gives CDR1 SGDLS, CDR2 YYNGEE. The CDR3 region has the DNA TGTGCCAGCAGCGTAGTAGGTAATTCACCCCTCCACTTT. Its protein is CASSVVGNSPLHF.

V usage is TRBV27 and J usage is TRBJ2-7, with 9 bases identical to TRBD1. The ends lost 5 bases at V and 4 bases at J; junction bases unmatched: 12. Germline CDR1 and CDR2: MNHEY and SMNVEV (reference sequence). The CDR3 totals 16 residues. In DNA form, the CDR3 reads TGTGCCAGCAGTCCATCATTAGGACAGGGGCGATACGAGCAGTACTTC. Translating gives CASSPSLGQGRYEQYF.

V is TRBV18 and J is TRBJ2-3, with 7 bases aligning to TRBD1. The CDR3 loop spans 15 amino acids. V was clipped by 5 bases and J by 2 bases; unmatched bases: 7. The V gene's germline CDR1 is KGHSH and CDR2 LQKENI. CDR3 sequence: CASSTRTGYTDTQYF. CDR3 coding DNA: TGTGCCAGCTCAACAAGGACAGGATACACAGATACGCAGTATTTT. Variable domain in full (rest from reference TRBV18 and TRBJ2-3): NAGVMQNPRHLVRRRGQEARLRCSPMKGHSHVYWYRQLPEEGLKFMVYLQKENIIDESGMPKERFSAEFPKEGPSILRIQQVVRGDSAAYFCASSTRTGYTDTQYFGPGTRLTVL.

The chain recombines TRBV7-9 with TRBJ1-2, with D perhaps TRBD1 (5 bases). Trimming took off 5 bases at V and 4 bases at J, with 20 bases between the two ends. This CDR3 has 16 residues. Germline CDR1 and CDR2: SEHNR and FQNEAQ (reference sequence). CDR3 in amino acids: CASSPQEGFYGYGYTF. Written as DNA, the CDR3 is TGTGCCAGCAGCCCCCAGGAGGGGTTTTATGGCTATGGCTACACCTTC.

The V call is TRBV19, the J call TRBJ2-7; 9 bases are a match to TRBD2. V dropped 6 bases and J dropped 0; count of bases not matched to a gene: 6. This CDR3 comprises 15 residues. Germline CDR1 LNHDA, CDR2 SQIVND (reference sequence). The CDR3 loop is CASSPVAGASYEQYF. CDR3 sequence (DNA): TGTGCCAGTAGCCCCGTAGCGGGGGCCTCCTACGAGCAGTACTTC.

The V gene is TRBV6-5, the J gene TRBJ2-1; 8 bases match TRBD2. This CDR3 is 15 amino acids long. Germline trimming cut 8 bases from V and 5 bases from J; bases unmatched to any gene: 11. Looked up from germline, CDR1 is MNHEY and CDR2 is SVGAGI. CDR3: CASQMWREDHNEQFF. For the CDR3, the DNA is TGTGCCAGCCAAATGTGGCGGGAGGACCACAATGAGCAGTTCTTC.

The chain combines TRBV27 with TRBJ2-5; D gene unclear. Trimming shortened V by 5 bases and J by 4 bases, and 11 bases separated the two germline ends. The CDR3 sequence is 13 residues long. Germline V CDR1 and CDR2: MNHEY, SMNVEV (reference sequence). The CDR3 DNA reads TGTGCCAGCAGTGTTAGGAATCGAGAGACCCAGTACTTC. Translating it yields CASSVRNRETQYF.

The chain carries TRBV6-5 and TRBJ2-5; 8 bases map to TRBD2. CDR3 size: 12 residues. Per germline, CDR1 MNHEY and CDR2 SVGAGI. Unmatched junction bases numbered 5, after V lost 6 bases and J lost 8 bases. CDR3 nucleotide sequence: TGTGCCAGCAGGTTGCGGGGGGTCACCCAGTACTTC. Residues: CASRLRGVTQYF.

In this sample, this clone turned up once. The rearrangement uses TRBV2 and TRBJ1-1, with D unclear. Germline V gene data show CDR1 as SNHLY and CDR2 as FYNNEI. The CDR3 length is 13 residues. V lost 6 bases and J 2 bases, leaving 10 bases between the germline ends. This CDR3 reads CASRRVGNTEAFF. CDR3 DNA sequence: TGTGCCAGCAGACGGGTTGGAAACACTGAAGCTTTCTTT.

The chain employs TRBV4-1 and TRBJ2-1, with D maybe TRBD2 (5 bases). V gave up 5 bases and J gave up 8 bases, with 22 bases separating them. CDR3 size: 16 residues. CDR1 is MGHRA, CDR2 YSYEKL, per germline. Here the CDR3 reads CASSTPSSPYRDEQFF. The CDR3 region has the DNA TGCGCCAGCAGCACCCCTAGCAGCCCTTACAGAGATGAGCAGTTCTTC.

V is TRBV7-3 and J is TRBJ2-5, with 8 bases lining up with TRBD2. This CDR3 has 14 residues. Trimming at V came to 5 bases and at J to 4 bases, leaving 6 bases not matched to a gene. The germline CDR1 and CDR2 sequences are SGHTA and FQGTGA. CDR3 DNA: TGTGCCAGCAGCCCCCCGGGACTAGTAGAGACCCAGTACTTC. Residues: CASSPPGLVETQYF.

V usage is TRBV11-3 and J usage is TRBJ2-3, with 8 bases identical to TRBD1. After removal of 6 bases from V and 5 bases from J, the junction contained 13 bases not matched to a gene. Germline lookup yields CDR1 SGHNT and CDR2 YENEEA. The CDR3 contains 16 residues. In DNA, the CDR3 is TGTGCCAGCAGACCCACTCTCGGACAGGGAGAAGATACGCAGTATTTT. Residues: CASRPTLGQGEDTQYF.